A single sample gave rise to the 6 T cell receptor beta chains below, sequenced in a study of shared clonotypes between healthy human individuals (dated by TCRdb to the early 2020s). The library came from the immunoSEQ multiplex PCR assay. In its TCRdb copy, this immuneACCESS table keeps in-frame sequences only and misses some clones. Where compared with another copy, unresolved V genes explain less than half of these, and the others have no known cause. Here the sample has 740,000 or so clones; roughly 73% occur a single time. Roughly 1.9% of the sample is held by the ten biggest clonotypes. Sample: memory CD4+ T cells sorted from blood. The sample's cell subset or site label is to be understood as: CD45RA-negative fraction. The receptors come from a woman in her twenties or thirties in good health.

V is TRBV7-9 and J is TRBJ1-5, with D possibly being TRBD1 (5 bases). Germline CDR1 reads SEHNR; CDR2 reads FQNEAQ (reference sequence). Trimming took off 4 bases at V and 9 bases at J, with 13 bases between the two ends. The CDR3 loop spans 13 amino acids. The DNA for the CDR3 is TGTGCCAGCAGCTCTTGGGACGAAGGGCCCCAGCATTTT. Protein sequence: CASSSWDEGPQHF.

The rearrangement links TRBV19 to TRBJ2-1; perhaps TRBD1 as D (7 bases). The CDR3 contains 16 residues. Per the germline V gene, CDR1 is LNHDA and CDR2 is SQIVND (reference sequence). V was pared by 6 bases and J by 6 bases, with 21 bases between. Here the CDR3 reads CASRTRPAGGVNEQFF. Here the CDR3 DNA reads TGTGCCAGTAGGACTAGGCCGGCAGGGGGAGTCAATGAGCAGTTCTTC.

V and J are TRBV7-9 and TRBJ2-1; D gene unclear. The CDR3 covers 13 residues. The V gene's germline CDR1 is SEHNR and CDR2 FQNEAQ (reference sequence). The germline V and J ends were trimmed by 0 bases and 8 bases, with 8 bases remaining between them. This chain's CDR3 is CASSLAAPYEQFF. The CDR3 bases are TGTGCCAGCAGCTTAGCCGCGCCGTATGAGCAGTTCTTC. The whole variable domain, remainder taken from reference TRBV7-9 and TRBJ2-1, is DTGVSQNPRHKITKRGQNVTFRCDPISEHNRLYWYRQTLGQGPEFLTYFQNEAQLEKSRLLSDRFSAERPKGSFSTLEIQRTEQGDSAMYLCASSLAAPYEQFFGPGTRLTVL.

The rearrangement joins TRBV10-3 to TRBJ2-7; TRBD2 matches 8 bases. The germline V gene has CDR1 ENHRY and CDR2 SYGVKD. V trimming: 10 bases; J trimming: 3 bases; junction bases outside the gene matches: 8. The CDR3 spans 13 residues. CDR3: CATGAGAGYEQYF. The CDR3 region has the DNA TGTGCCACCGGAGCGGGAGCGGGCTACGAGCAGTACTTC.

A single count supports this clone. J is TRBJ2-5 and V is TRBV28, with D unresolved. This CDR3 has 15 amino acids. Germline loops: CDR1 MDHEN, CDR2 SYDVKM. Trimming removed 3 bases at V and 2 bases at J, with 13 bases between. The CDR3 nucleotides are TGTGCCAGCAGTTTGGTTTCTGAGGTACAAGAGACCCAGTACTTC. Encoded protein: CASSLVSEVQETQYF.

Of note for this clone: This likely came from a read error, as a far larger clone is one base away. Other DNA sequences from this sample encode an identical CDR3 as well. The CDR3 region is CASSFTGDPYEQYF. The CDR3 DNA reads as TGTGCCAGCAGTTTCACAGGGGACCCCTACGAGCAGTACTTC. The rearrangement joins TRBV6-6 to TRBJ2-7; 7 positions match TRBD1. This CDR3 has 14 residues. J lost 2 bases, V lost 4 bases, and 5 bases had no gene match. Germline values: CDR1 MNHNY, CDR2 SVGAGI (reference sequence).